This T cell receptor (beta chain) was documented in a study of Ad26.COV2.S vaccination and SARS-CoV-2 variants. Whole-study context: This donor came from the COV1001 trial of Ad26.COV2.S. Intramuscular Ad26.COV2.S at 5x10^10 or 1x10^11 viral particles.

Treatment given: some 20 received Ad26.COV2.S at low or high dose, single or two shots; about 5 received placebo; per-sample allocation not given. The samples were gathered on day 63 after the first injection of vaccine or placebo. General study points: Non-spike TCR breadth was similar in vaccine and placebo recipients. Using TCR breadth and depth analyses may have led to underestimated total T cell responses.

This CDR3 contains 13 residues. Trimming shortened V by 2 bases and J by 0 bases, and 4 bases separated the two germline ends. Note on this clone: The antigen is not known.

Profiled with immunoSEQ multiplex PCR; TCRdb holds only in-frame clones, not every one. This sample has approximately 280,000 clones, with about 89% found just once. This specimen consisted of peripheral blood, obtained in a trial of Ad26.COV2.S vaccine versus placebo. The receptor was derived from a person between 18 and 65 years old who received the Ad26.COV2.S COVID-19 vaccine or a placebo. The chain carries TRBV12-3 or TRBV12-4 and TRBJ1-2; D remains ambiguous. The CDR3: CASSLIPNYGYTF. The CDR3 DNA reads as TGTGCCAGCAGTTTAATCCCTAACTATGGCTACACCTTC.